A selection of T cell receptor beta chains follows, all from one sample in a study of OX40 agonist ivuxolimab in advanced cancers. The method was immunoSEQ multiplex PCR; TCRdb's version includes in-frame clones alone and lacks a portion of them. The data hold about 46,000 clones, with roughly 86% observed a single time. This specimen was CD4+ or CD8+ T cells sorted from blood, taken in a trial of the OX40 agonist ivuxolimab. The receptors shown here come from an adult with an advanced solid tumor such as melanoma, head and neck, liver or kidney cancer. Both conserved end residues are part of each CDR3.

cdr3_length: 14; v_call: TRBV28; cdr3_aa: CASSPGTGTYEQYF
cdr3_length: 14; v_call: TRBV28; cdr3_aa: CASSLARRSYEQYF
cdr3_length: 15; v_call: TRBV10-3; cdr3_aa: CAIGRPSGMHTEAFF
cdr3_length: 15; v_call: TRBV11-2; cdr3_aa: CASSFNWGQDTEAFF
cdr3_length: 14; v_call: TRBV7-9; cdr3_aa: CASSLDLYGHEQYF
cdr3_length: 15; v_call: TRBV7-8; cdr3_aa: CASTRTGGADDELFF
cdr3_length: 17; v_call: TRBV28; cdr3_aa: CASTPGEERDLHNEQFF
cdr3_length: 22; v_call: TRBV2; cdr3_aa: CASSHRDRNIGGHNSNTGELFF
cdr3_length: 15; v_call: TRBV6-1; cdr3_aa: CASSPSDLAKNIQYF
cdr3_length: 15; v_call: TRBV10-3; cdr3_aa: CAISERGTVDQPQHF
cdr3_length: 16; v_call: TRBV2; cdr3_aa: CASSEWLREVLETQYF
cdr3_length: 16; v_call: TRBV2; cdr3_aa: CASSIPLGGPGETQYF
cdr3_length: 14; v_call: TRBV6-1; cdr3_aa: CASSGQGGSYEQYF
cdr3_length: 14; v_call: TRBV29-1; cdr3_aa: CSVHARGTTDTQYF
cdr3_length: 13; v_call: TRBV30; cdr3_aa: CAWSLTGGDGYTF
cdr3_length: 15; v_call: TRBV14; cdr3_aa: CASSQGLRRSYEQYF
cdr3_length: 13; v_call: TRBV30; cdr3_aa: CAWSGIHVGELFF
cdr3_length: 16; v_call: TRBV4-1; cdr3_aa: CASSHRGVRADETQYF
cdr3_length: 17; v_call: TRBV4-3; cdr3_aa: CASSQDPGGGLDNEQFF
cdr3_length: 12; v_call: TRBV6-1; cdr3_aa: CASKPGTDTQYF
cdr3_length: 14; v_call: TRBV27; cdr3_aa: CASSPQGLNYGYTF
cdr3_length: 16; v_call: TRBV27; cdr3_aa: CASRQSTSGAAYEQYF
cdr3_length: 14; v_call: TRBV14; cdr3_aa: CASSQDVRGTEAFF
cdr3_length: 14; v_call: TRBV7-9; cdr3_aa: CASSPRGRENTIYF
cdr3_length: 15; v_call: TRBV7-6; cdr3_aa: CASSLEAGSTGELFF
cdr3_length: 14; v_call: TRBV21-1; cdr3_aa: CASSKEGTTYEQYF
cdr3_length: 12; v_call: TRBV30; cdr3_aa: CAWSVTGSPLHF
cdr3_length: 14; v_call: TRBV14; cdr3_aa: CASRLATNTGELFF
cdr3_length: 19; v_call: TRBV9; cdr3_aa: CASSAPLEGGGPSYNEQFF
cdr3_length: 13; v_call: TRBV5-1; cdr3_aa: CASSLEPANEQFF
cdr3_length: 16; v_call: TRBV2; cdr3_aa: CASTRRVESSNQPQHF
cdr3_length: 11; v_call: TRBV5-6; cdr3_aa: CASQRVHEQYF
cdr3_length: 17; v_call: TRBV7-2; cdr3_aa: CASSVRLMGGPSDTQYF
cdr3_length: 14; v_call: TRBV7-6; cdr3_aa: CASSLTTGSSEAFF
cdr3_length: 15; v_call: TRBV7-2; cdr3_aa: CASSLEGLAGNEQYF
cdr3_length: 16; v_call: TRBV28; cdr3_aa: CASSPLSGTSYNEQFF
cdr3_length: 15; v_call: TRBV10-3; cdr3_aa: CAISGLGQGADGYTF
cdr3_length: 15; v_call: TRBV7-2; cdr3_aa: CASSFTGGNNQPQHF
cdr3_length: 11; v_call: TRBV6-5; cdr3_aa: CASSYVDLAFF
cdr3_length: 13; v_call: TRBV30; cdr3_aa: CAWSLTANYGYTF
cdr3_length: 15; v_call: TRBV27; cdr3_aa: CASSLRARANSPLHF
cdr3_length: 10; v_call: TRBV20-1; cdr3_aa: CSPRTDTQYF
cdr3_length: 17; v_call: TRBV7-9; cdr3_aa: CASSLQGGGGSYNEQFF
cdr3_length: 17; v_call: TRBV15; cdr3_aa: CATTIRPRGTKNEKLFF
cdr3_length: 10; v_call: TRBV9; cdr3_aa: CASSGNEQFF